The 4 T cell receptor beta chains given below trace back to one sample, sequenced in a study of shared T cell receptors in the human thymus. Data came from immunoSEQ multiplex PCR; TCRdb stores just in-frame clones and leaves some out. The sample lists hundreds of thousands of clones, roughly 90% occurring once. The data also belong to a second study, concerning human thymus T cells.

Sequencing was done on a sample of thymocytes. The receptors here all came from a boy younger than two with a congenital heart defect.

The chain is built from TRBV7-9 and TRBJ1-1; TRBD1 agrees at 7 bases. The CDR3 runs to 14 residues. V gave up 7 bases and J gave up 4 bases; unmatched junction bases: 9. Germline CDR1 is SEHNR and CDR2 is FQNEAQ (reference sequence). CDR3 sequence: CASIETGVGTEAFF. The CDR3 region has the DNA TGTGCCAGCATCGAAACAGGGGTTGGCACTGAAGCTTTCTTT.

CDR3 protein: CASSKDAGTPEAFF. For the CDR3, the DNA is TGTGCCAGCAGCAAAGATGCGGGGACGCCCGAAGCTTTCTTT. The chain has TRBV21-1 and TRBJ1-1. TRBV21-1 is deemed a pseudogene. The CDR3 has 14 amino acids.

This clone was found a few times. The chain combines TRBV5-1 with TRBJ2-7; tentative D call: TRBD2 (6 bases). The CDR3 loop spans 17 amino acids. Germline V gene lookup returns CDR1 SGHRS and CDR2 YFSETQ. The ends were cut back, 0 bases at V and 0 bases at J, with 16 bases in the middle. CDR3 DNA: TGCGCCAGCAGCTTGGGCGGCGGGAAACGCCCCTCCTACGAGCAGTACTTC. As protein: CASSLGGGKRPSYEQYF.

The genes are TRBV7-9 and TRBJ2-7; D is uncertain. The V end lost 4 bases, the J end lost 4 bases, and 11 bases lay between the germline ends. The CDR3 contains 13 residues. Germline V gene sequence: CDR1 SEHNR, CDR2 FQNEAQ (reference sequence). The CDR3 reads CASSSSARYEQYF. For the CDR3, the DNA is TGTGCCAGCAGCTCATCAGCGCGGTACGAGCAGTACTTC.